This TCR beta chain was recovered during a study of vaccination and CD4 T cells after COVID-19. Background on the study: Collection of post-vaccine samples followed dose two by a median roughly 72 days, spanning a range of 14 to 241.

Treatment of the sample: approximately nine-day PBMC culture with coronavirus spike peptide pools or control peptides (ViraFEST assay). Cultured CD4+ T-cell DNA underwent Oncomine TCR Beta short-read sequencing. Genomic DNA was drawn out of CD4+ T cells grown in culture. TCRdb re-derived calls from the PCR reads in MiXCR, one entry per CDR3 protein. Of just over 15,000 distinct CDR3 sequences in the sample, approximately 58% are singletons; the top ten hold approximately 12%. As regards this clonotype: What it binds is unknown.

This receptor was obtained from a human donor who had recovered from COVID-19. Source material: CD4+ T cells from blood, cultured in vitro.

The DNA of the CDR3 is TGTGCCAGCAGCTTGGGGGGCGGTGGCTACACCTTC. Residues: CASSLGGGGYTF. The chain joins TRBV5-6 to TRBJ1-2, with a tentative D call TRBD1 (5 bases). The CDR3 sequence is 12 residues long. Looked up from germline, CDR1 is SGHDT and CDR2 is YYEEEE. V was shortened by 0 bases and J by 7 bases, with 7 bases between the two germline ends.